The TCR beta chain under discussion was sequenced for a study of regulatory T cells in long-lasting Graves disease. General study results and limits: When disease was persistent, TRBV28, TRBJ1-2 and TRBJ2-5 were the favored segments.

Regarding time point: newly diagnosed GD, antithyroid drugs for less than 3 months. PBMCs were the source of the RNA used for TCR sequencing. Building of the TCR beta libraries involved iRepertoire HTBI primers and Arm-PCR of CDR3 regions. In TCRdb, the multiplex PCR reads were re-called with MiXCR into one record per CDR3 protein. The sample shows approximately 540,000 distinct CDR3 sequences, more than 10% of them seen only once. V was shortened by 6 bases and J by 1 base, with 15 bases between the two germline ends. In germline, CDR1 is WSHSY, CDR2 SAAADI. The CDR3 sequence is 16 residues long. For this clonotype: Its cognate antigen is unknown.

This sample also appeared in a second study, on T cells in Graves' hyperthyroidism and ophthalmopathy. Per that paper: Ophthalmopathy and stable hyperthyroidism were told apart by a 13 V-J model.

This receptor was identified in a woman aged 25 to 39 with Graves disease. The chain has TRBV10-2 and TRBJ2-2; a weak D match, TRBD2 (6 bases). Sequenced here: peripheral blood mononuclear cells (PBMCs), sampled at new diagnosis, from a patient treated with antithyroid drugs. In nucleotides, the CDR3 is TGCGCCAGCAGCCCCCCCGGGAGCCTGAACACCGGGGAGCTGTTTTTT. Translation gives CASSPPGSLNTGELFF.